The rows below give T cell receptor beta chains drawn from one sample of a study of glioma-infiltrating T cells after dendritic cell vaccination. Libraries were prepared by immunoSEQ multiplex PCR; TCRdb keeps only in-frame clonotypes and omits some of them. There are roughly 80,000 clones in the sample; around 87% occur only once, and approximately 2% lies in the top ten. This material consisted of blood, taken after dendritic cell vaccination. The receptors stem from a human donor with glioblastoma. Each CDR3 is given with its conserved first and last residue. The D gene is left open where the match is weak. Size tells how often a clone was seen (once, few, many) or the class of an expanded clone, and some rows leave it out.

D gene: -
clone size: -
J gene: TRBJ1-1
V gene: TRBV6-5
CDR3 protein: CASIPRGRGNTEAFF
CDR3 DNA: TGTGCCAGCATTCCCCGGGGCAGGGGGAACACTGAAGCTTTCTTT

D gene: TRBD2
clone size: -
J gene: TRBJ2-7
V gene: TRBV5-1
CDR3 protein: CASSFSGGSYEQYF
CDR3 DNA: TGCGCCAGCAGTTTCAGCGGGGGGAGCTACGAGCAGTACTTC

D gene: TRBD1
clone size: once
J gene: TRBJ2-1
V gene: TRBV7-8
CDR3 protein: CASSLWDREYEQFF
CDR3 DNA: TGTGCCAGCAGCTTGTGGGACAGGGAATATGAGCAGTTCTTC

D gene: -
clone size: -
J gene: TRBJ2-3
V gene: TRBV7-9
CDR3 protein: CASSLGQFPSRGTQYF
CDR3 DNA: TGTGCCAGCAGCTTAGGACAGTTCCCTTCCCGCGGTACGCAGTATTTT

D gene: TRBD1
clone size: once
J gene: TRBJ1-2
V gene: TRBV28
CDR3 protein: CASSGQTGTLYGYTF
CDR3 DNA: TGTGCCAGCAGTGGTCAGACAGGGACCTTATATGGCTACACCTTC

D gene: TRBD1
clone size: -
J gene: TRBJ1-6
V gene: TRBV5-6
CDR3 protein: CASSFLGTVDSYNSPLHF
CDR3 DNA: TGTGCCAGCAGCTTTCTCGGGACAGTGGACTCCTATAATTCACCCCTCCACTTT

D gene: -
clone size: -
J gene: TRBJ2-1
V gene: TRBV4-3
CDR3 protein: CASSRQGGEQFF
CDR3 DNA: TGCGCCAGCAGCCGGCAGGGTGGCGAGCAGTTCTTC

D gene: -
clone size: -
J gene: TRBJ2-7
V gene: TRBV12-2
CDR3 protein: CASRFVPWRLSGRFCYEQYF
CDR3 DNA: TGTGCAAGTCGCTTTGTGCCTTGGAGACTTAGCGGGAGGTTTTGCTACGAGCAGTACTTC

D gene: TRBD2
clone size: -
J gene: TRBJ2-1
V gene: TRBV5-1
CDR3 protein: CASSPLGLAGGPGEQFF
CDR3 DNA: TGCGCCAGCAGCCCCCTAGGGCTAGCGGGGGGGCCCGGTGAGCAGTTCTTC

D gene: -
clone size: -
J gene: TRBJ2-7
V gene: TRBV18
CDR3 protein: CASSRDLNYEQYF
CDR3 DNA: TGTGCCAGCTCGAGGGACTTAAACTACGAGCAGTACTTC

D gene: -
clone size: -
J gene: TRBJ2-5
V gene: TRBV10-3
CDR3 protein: CAISEPVAQRRETQYF
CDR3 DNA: TGTGCCATCAGTGAACCCGTGGCCCAGAGGAGGGAGACCCAGTACTTC

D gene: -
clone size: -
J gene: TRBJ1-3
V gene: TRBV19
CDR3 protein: CASSIDTAGGRNTIYF
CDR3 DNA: TGTGCCAGTAGTATAGATACCGCCGGGGGTCGAAACACCATATATTTT

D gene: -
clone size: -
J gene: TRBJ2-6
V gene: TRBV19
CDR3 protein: CASSPTRLGANVLTF
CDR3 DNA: TGTGCCAGTAGCCCCACGAGGTTAGGGGCCAACGTCCTGACTTTC

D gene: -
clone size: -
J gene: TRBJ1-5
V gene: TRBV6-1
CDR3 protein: CASSDSSNQPQHF
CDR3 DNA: TGTGCCAGCAGTGACAGTAGCAATCAGCCCCAGCATTTT

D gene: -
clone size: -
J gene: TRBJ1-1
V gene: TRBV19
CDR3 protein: CASSAKGGRTEAFF
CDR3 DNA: TGTGCCAGTAGTGCAAAAGGGGGAAGGACTGAAGCTTTCTTT

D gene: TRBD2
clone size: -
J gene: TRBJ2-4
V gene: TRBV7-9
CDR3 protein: CASSPPGLAYIQYF
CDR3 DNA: TGTGCCAGCAGCCCTCCGGGACTAGCGTACATTCAGTACTTC

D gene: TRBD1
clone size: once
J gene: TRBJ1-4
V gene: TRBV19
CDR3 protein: CASSLGQLYEKLFF
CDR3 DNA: TGTGCCAGTAGTCTGGGACAGCTTTATGAAAAACTGTTTTTT

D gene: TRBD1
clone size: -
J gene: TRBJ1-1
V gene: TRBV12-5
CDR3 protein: CASGFQGATEAFF
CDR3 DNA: TGTGCTAGTGGTTTCCAGGGGGCCACTGAAGCTTTCTTT

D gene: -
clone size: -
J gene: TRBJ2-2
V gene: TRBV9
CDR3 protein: CASSVLQGGGELFF
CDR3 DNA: TGTGCCAGCAGCGTCCTTCAGGGCGGCGGGGAGCTGTTTTTT

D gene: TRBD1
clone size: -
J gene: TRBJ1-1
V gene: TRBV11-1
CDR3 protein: CASSSTGLDAAFF
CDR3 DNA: TGTGCCAGCAGCTCGACAGGGTTGGACGCAGCTTTCTTT

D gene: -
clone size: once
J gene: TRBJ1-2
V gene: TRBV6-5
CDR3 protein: CASSYAGDYGYTF
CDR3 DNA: TGTGCCAGCAGTTACGCGGGGGACTATGGCTACACCTTC

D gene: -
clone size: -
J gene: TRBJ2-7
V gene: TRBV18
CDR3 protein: CASSPNPGPPYEQYF
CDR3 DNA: TGTGCCAGCTCACCTAATCCGGGTCCACCGTACGAGCAGTACTTC

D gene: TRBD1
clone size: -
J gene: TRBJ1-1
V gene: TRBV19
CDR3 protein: CASTRQGGNTEAFF
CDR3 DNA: TGTGCCAGTACCCGACAGGGAGGGAACACTGAAGCTTTCTTT

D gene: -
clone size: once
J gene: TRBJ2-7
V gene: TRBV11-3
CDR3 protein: CASSLVGAGYYEQYF
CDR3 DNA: TGTGCCAGCAGCTTAGTCGGGGCGGGATACTACGAGCAGTACTTC

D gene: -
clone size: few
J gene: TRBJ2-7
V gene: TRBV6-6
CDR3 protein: CASRLAVLSYEQYF
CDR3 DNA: TGTGCCAGCAGATTAGCGGTTCTCTCCTACGAGCAGTACTTC

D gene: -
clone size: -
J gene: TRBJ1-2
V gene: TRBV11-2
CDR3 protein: CASSLEGGAGYTF
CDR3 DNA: TGTGCCAGCAGCTTAGAAGGGGGGGCTGGCTACACCTTC

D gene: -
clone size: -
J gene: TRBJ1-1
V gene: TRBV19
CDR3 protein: CASSMPGWATEAFF
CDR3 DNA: TGTGCCAGTAGTATGCCAGGGTGGGCGACTGAAGCTTTCTTT

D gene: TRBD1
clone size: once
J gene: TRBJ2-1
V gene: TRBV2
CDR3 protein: CASSEAEGATYNEQFF
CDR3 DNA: TGTGCCAGCAGTGAAGCCGAGGGGGCTACCTACAATGAGCAGTTCTTC

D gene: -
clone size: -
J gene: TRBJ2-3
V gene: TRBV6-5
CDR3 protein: CASRGDTDTQYF
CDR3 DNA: TGTGCCAGCAGGGGAGACACAGATACGCAGTATTTT

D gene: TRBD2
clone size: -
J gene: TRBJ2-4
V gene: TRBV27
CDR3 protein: CASSLAGGQENIQYF
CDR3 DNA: TGTGCCAGCAGTTTAGCGGGGGGGCAGGAAAACATTCAGTACTTC

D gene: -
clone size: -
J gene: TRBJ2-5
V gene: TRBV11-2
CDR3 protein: CASSLDSGGPRSQYF
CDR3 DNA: TGTGCCAGCAGCTTAGATTCCGGGGGGCCCAGGTCCCAGTACTTC

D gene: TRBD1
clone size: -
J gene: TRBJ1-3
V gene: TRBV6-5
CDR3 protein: CASSIGTAGNTIYF
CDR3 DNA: TGTGCCAGCAGCATCGGGACAGCTGGAAACACCATATATTTT

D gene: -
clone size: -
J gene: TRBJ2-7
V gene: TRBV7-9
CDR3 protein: CASNALESSYEQYF
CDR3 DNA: TGTGCCAGCAATGCGCTCGAAAGCTCCTACGAGCAGTACTTC

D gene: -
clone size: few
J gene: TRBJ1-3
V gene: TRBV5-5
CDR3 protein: CASSLLGSGNTIYF
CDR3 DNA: TGTGCCAGCAGCTTGTTGGGGAGTGGAAACACCATATATTTT

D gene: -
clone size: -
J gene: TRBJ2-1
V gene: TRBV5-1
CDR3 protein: CASSWGVTNEQFF
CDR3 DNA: TGCGCCAGCAGCTGGGGGGTTACCAATGAGCAGTTCTTC

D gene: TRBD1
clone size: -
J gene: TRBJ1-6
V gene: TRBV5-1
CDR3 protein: CASSLTGTGDSPLHF
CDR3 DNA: TGCGCCAGCAGCTTAACCGGGACAGGGGATTCACCCCTCCACTTT

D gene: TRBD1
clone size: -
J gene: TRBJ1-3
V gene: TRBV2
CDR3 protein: CATSPGTGGGNTIYF
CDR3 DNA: TGTGCCACCTCGCCCGGGACAGGGGGTGGAAACACCATATATTTT

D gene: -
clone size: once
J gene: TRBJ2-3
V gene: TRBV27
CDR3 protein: CASSSGETSTDTQYF
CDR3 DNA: TGTGCCAGCAGTTCGGGAGAGACTAGCACAGATACGCAGTATTTT

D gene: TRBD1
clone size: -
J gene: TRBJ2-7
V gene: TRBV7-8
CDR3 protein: CASSTDRDYEQYF
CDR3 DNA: TGTGCCAGCAGCACCGACAGGGACTACGAGCAGTACTTC

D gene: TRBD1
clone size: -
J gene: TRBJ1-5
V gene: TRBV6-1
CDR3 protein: CASSEWGQGGFFGNQPQHF
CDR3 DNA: TGTGCCAGCAGTGAATGGGGACAGGGAGGTTTTTTCGGTAATCAGCCCCAGCATTTT

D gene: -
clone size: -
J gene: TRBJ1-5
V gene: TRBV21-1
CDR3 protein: CASSKGVGPNQPQHF
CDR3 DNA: TGTGCCAGCAGCAAAGGCGTGGGCCCCAATCAGCCCCAGCATTTT

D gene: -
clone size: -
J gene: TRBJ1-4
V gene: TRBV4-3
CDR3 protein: CASSQVSSGDEKLFF
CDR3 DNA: TGCGCCAGCAGCCAAGTGTCCTCGGGGGATGAAAAACTGTTTTTT

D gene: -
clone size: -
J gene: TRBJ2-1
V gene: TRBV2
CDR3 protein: CASSEQGFSYNEQFF
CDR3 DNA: TGTGCCAGCAGTGAACAGGGGTTTTCCTACAATGAGCAGTTCTTC

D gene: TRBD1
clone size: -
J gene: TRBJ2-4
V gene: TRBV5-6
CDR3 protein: CASSRQGAKNIQYF
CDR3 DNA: TGTGCCAGCAGCCGACAGGGGGCCAAAAACATTCAGTACTTC

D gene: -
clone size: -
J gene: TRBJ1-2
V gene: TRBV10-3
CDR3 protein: CAISEERSYGYTF
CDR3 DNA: TGTGCCATCAGTGAGGAGAGGAGCTATGGCTACACCTTC

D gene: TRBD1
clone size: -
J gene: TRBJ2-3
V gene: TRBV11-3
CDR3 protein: CASSLGSGTGVPDTQYF
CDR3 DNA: TGTGCCAGCAGCTTAGGGTCAGGGACAGGGGTACCAGATACGCAGTATTTT

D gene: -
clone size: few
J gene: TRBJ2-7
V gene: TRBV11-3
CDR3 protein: CASSSPRAGDEQYF
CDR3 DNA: TGTGCCAGCAGCTCCCCGCGGGCCGGGGACGAGCAGTACTTC

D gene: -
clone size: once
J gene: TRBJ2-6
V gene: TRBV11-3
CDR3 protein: CASSSWGHDSGANVLTF
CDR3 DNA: TGTGCCAGCAGCTCATGGGGACACGACTCTGGGGCCAACGTCCTGACTTTC

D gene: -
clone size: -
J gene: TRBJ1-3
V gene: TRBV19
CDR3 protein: CASSMRGWSGNTIYF
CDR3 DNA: TGTGCCAGTAGTATGAGAGGGTGGTCTGGAAACACCATATATTTT

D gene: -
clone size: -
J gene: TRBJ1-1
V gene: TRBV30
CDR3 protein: CAWSAQLNTEAFF
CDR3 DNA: TGTGCCTGGAGTGCGCAGTTAAACACTGAAGCTTTCTTT

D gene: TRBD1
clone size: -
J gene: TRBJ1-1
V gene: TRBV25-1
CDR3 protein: CASSPRDRGLTEAFF
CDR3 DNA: TGTGCCAGCAGCCCCCGGGACAGGGGTTTAACTGAAGCTTTCTTT

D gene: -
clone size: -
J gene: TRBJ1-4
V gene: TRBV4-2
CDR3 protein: CASSAHYRETNEKLFF
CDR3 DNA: TGTGCCAGCAGCGCGCACTACAGGGAGACTAATGAAAAACTGTTTTTT

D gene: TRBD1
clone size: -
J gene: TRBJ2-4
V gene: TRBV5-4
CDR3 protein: CASSLEGEWTGKNIQYF
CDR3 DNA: TGTGCCAGCAGCTTGGAGGGGGAGTGGACAGGGAAAAACATTCAGTACTTC

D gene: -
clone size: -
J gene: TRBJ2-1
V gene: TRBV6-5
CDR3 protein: CASSLRGGSYNEQFF
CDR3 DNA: TGTGCCAGCAGTTTAAGAGGGGGCTCCTACAATGAGCAGTTCTTC

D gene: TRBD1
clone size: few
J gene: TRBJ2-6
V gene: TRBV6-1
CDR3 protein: CASGQGGSSSGANVLTF
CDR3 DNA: TGTGCCAGCGGTCAAGGGGGCAGTTCCTCTGGGGCCAACGTCCTGACTTTC

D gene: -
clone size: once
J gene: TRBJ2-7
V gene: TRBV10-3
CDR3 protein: CAISAGGYEQYF
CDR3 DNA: TGTGCCATCAGTGCTGGGGGGTACGAGCAGTACTTC

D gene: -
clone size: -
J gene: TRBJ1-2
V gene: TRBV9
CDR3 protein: CASSVEGEGGNRVDGYTF
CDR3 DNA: TGTGCCAGCAGCGTAGAGGGGGAGGGGGGGAATCGCGTGGATGGCTACACCTTC